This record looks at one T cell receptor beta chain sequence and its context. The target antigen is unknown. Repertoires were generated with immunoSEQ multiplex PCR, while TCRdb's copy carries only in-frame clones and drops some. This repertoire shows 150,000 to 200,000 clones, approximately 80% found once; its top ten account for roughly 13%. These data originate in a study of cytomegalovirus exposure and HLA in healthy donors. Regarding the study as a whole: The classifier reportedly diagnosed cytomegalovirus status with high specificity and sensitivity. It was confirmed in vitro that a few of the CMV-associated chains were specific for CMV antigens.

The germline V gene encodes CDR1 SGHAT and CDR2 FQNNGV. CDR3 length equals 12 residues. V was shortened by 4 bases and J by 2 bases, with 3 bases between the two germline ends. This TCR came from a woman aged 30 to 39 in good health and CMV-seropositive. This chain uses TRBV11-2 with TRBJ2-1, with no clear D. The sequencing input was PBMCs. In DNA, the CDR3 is TGTGCCAGCAGCTATACCTACAATGAGCAGTTCTTC. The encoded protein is CASSYTYNEQFF.